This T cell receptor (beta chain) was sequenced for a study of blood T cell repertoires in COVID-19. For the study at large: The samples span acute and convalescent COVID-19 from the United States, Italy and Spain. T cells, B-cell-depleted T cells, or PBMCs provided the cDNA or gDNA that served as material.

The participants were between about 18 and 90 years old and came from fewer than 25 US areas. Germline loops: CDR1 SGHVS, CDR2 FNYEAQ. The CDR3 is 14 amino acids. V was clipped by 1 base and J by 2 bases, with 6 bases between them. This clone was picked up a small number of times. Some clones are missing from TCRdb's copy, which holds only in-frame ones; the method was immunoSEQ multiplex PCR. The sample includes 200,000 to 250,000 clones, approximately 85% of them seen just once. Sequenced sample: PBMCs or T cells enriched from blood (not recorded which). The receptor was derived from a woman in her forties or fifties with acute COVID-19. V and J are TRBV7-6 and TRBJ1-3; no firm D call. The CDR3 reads CASSLGVAGNTIYF. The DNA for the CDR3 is TGTGCCAGCAGCTTAGGCGTTGCTGGAAACACCATATATTTT.